This T cell receptor beta chain was captured by sequencing in a study of T-cell memory formation after mild COVID-19. Looking at the study overall: Largely, TCR clusters stayed within a single donor.

Whole-study results and caveats: Among CD4+ contracting clones, most were CM and EM, and CD8+ ones EMRA. Confirmation of SARS-CoV-2 specificity was lacking for second-wave clones peaking day 37. Researchers found some responding clones in pre-infection memory, a sign that cross-reactive memory joined.

TCRdb re-called the 5' RACE reads with MiXCR, one entry per CDR3 protein. The sample yields approximately 350,000 distinct CDR3 sequences, roughly an eighth seen once. The germline CDR1 and CDR2 sequences are SGHVS and FQNEAQ. CDR3 length equals 14 residues. Deletions cut 6 bases from V and 11 bases from J, with 17 bases between. As regards this clonotype: Its antigen is not identified.

The rearrangement uses TRBV7-8 and TRBJ1-6, with a weak D call TRBD1 (6 bases). The clonotype comes from a man aged 18 to 30 who had mild COVID-19 (a few samples of this study predate the infection). Cell type and time point are not known. The material sequenced was PBMCs or a T cell subset sorted from them (not recorded which). The CDR3 is CASSLTRDTTPLHF. The DNA for the CDR3 is TGTGCCAGCAGTCTCACCCGGGACACGACACCCCTCCACTTT.